This TCR beta chain was observed in a study of identifying expanded T cells in peripheral blood. Study observations and caveats: Clone count variance between roughly 2-week samples rose with total template count.

About this clone itself: Its target is unknown.

Clones were sequenced by immunoSEQ multiplex PCR, and TCRdb holds only the in-frame ones, with some missing. The table includes 70,000 to 100,000 clones, about 86% detected once. Germline CDR1 reads LNHDA; CDR2 reads SQIVND (reference sequence). V lost 5 bases, J lost 5 bases, and 6 bases stayed unmatched. The CDR3 loop spans 14 amino acids. The chain recombines TRBV19 with TRBJ1-3; TRBD1 agrees at 7 bases. The source of this sequence is a person between 18 and 75 years old in good health. The sequencing input was blood. The CDR3: CASSSGDSRNTIYF. As DNA, the CDR3 is TGTGCCAGTAGTTCAGGGGACAGCAGAAACACCATATATTTT.